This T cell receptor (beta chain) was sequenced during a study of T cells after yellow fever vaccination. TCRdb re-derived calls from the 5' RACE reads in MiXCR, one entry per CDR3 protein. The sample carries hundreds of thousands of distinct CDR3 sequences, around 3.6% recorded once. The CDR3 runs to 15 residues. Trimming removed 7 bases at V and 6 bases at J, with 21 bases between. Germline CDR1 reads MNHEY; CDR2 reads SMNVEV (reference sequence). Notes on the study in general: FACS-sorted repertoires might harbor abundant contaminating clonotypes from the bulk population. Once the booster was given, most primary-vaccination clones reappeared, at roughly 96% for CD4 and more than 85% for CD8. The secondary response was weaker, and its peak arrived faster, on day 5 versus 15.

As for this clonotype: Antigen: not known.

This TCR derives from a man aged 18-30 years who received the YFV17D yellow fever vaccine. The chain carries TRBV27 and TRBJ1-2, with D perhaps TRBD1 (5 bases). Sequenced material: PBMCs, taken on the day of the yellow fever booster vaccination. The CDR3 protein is CASTRGARQCHGYTF. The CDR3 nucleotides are TGTGCCAGCACCCGAGGAGCCCGACAGTGCCATGGCTACACCTTC.